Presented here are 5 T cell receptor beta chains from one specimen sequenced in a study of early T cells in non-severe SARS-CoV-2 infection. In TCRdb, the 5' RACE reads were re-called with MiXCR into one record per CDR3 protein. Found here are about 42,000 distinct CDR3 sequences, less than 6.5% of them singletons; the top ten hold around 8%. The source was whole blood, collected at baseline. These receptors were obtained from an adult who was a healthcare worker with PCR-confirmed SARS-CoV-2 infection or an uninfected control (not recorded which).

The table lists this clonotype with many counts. The CDR3 sequence: CASSRGGSSYNEQFF. The CDR3 nucleotides are TGTGCCAGCAGCCGGGGGGGAAGCTCCTACAATGAGCAGTTCTTC. V usage is TRBV3-1 and J usage is TRBJ2-1, with 7 bases that match TRBD2. Trimming took 4 bases from V and 0 from J; bases not matched to a gene: 3. Germline V gene data show CDR1 as LGHDT and CDR2 as YNNKEL (reference sequence). The CDR3 covers 15 residues.

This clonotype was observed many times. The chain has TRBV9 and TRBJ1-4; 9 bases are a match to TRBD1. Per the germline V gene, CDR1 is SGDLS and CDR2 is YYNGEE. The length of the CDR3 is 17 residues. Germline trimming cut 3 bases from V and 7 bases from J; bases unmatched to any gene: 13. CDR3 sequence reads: CASSERGQGYSSEKLFF. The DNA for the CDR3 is TGTGCCAGCAGCGAGCGGGGACAGGGTTATTCTAGTGAAAAACTGTTTTTT.

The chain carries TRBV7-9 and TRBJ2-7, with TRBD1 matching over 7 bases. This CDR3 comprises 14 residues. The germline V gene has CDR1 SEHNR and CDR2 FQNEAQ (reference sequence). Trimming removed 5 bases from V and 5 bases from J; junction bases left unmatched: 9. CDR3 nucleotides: TGTGCCAGCAGCCCGCTAGACAGGGTCCACGAGCAGTACTTC. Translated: CASSPLDRVHEQYF.

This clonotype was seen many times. The CDR3: CASSFRRGTGELFF. In nucleotides, the CDR3 is TGTGCCAGCAGTTTTCGGCGGGGCACCGGGGAGCTGTTTTTT. The chain links TRBV12-3 or TRBV12-4 to TRBJ2-2, with a weak D call TRBD2 (6 bases). Trimming stripped 3 bases from V and 4 bases from J, with 9 bases between. The CDR3 contains 14 residues.

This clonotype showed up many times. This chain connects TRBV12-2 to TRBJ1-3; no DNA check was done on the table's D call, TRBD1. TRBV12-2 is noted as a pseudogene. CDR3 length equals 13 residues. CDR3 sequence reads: CASRQDSGNTIYF. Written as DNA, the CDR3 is TGTGCAAGTCGACAGGACTCTGGAAACACCATATATTTT.